This TCR beta chain was recorded in a study of CD8 T cells in ankylosing spondylitis (dated by TCRdb to about 2017). About the study as a whole: The study set out to find disease-linked TCR variants by profiling T cell receptor beta repertoires in ankylosing spondylitis patients and healthy donors. Peripheral blood samples were taken, and synovial fluid was additionally collected from ankylosing spondylitis patients. The full study cohort was made up of 20 to 25 ankylosing spondylitis patients and approximately 100 healthy donors.

This clonotype was seen a handful of times. Its antigen remains unidentified. Within one base of it there is no much larger clone, and no base qualities were kept. General conclusions and limits of the study: The disease-linked clones were reported to be significantly enriched in matched synovial fluid samples from ankylosing spondylitis patients. Some TCR beta motif variants had previously been reported in synovial fluid and blood of reactive arthritis patients, which suggested common disease-initiation mechanisms. Blood from ankylosing spondylitis patients appeared to be characterized by a TCR beta motif composed of 7 to 9 highly homologous amino acid variants. In peripheral blood, the disease-linked clones were found at relatively low frequencies and had a CD8+ phenotype.

The listed sequencing device is Illumina HiSeq 2500. Quantitative 5'-RACE with molecular barcodes was used to prepare TCR beta libraries. The authors' analysis ran thus. Disease-linked TCR variants were identified with a new computational method built on a probabilistic model of VDJ rearrangement. TCRdb ran its own pipeline on the public reads, namely fastp trimming at Q25 and MiXCR clone calling, and kept in-frame beta chains. All rows with the same CDR3 protein become a single entry with the most common DNA and genes. The V and J calls, along with clone size, are taken from TCRdb and not from the paper's own processing. The sample table shows nearly 250,000 distinct CDR3 sequences, and roughly 32% are seen once. Roughly 4.2% of the sample is taken by the ten largest. The source of this sequence is a male donor with ankylosing spondylitis or in good health (not recorded which). Specimen: blood, either unsorted or a sorted T cell fraction (not recorded which).

The CDR3 protein sequence reads: CSASPTVGIAKNIQYF. The nucleotide sequence is given as TGCAGTGCTAGCCCGACAGTTGGAATAGCCAAAAACATTCAGTACTTC. Rearrangement joined TRBV20-1 to TRBJ2-4; TRBD1 is perhaps the D gene, given 5 matching bases. The junction carries 15 bases between V and J, which are trimmed by 3 bases and 0 bases respectively. Via the germline V gene (reference sequence), CDR1 is DFQATT and CDR2 SNEGSKA. There are 16 amino acids in the CDR3, from cysteine to phenylalanine inclusive. Only the CDR3 part of the read is kept: 48 bases, read in frame from the first base.